This T cell receptor (beta chain) was sequenced in a study of vaccination effects on CD4 cells after COVID-19. Study information: The vaccine given was either BNT162b2 or mRNA-1273, in two doses.

Notes on this clone: Its antigen is undetermined.

There are 16 residues in the CDR3. Trimming took 4 bases from V and 6 from J; bases not matched to a gene: 7. Per the germline V gene, CDR1 is SGHTA and CDR2 is FQGNSA. Profiled with immunoSEQ multiplex PCR; TCRdb holds only in-frame clones, not every one. The table lists about 34,000 clones, approximately 73% of them singletons, with 25% to 35% in the top ten. Under the ViraFEST assay, PBMC were stimulated with viral peptide pools so that antigen-specific CD4+ T cells expanded. Sequencing was performed afterwards. Between days 9 and 10 of culture, CD4+ T cells were separated out. Sometime from March through December 2020, the person acquired a SARS-CoV-2 infection that PCR confirmed.

The rearrangement joins TRBV7-2 to TRBJ2-1; TRBD2 matches at 12 bases. The sample in question was CD4+ T cells from PBMCs cultured with a peptide pool, obtained before COVID-19 vaccination. The TCR sequence derives from a human donor who had a prior SARS-CoV-2 infection. The CDR3 nucleotides read TGTGCCAGCAGCTCCCCATCGGGACTAGCGGGCAATGAGCAGTTCTTC. Translating it yields CASSSPSGLAGNEQFF. Using reference TRBV7-2 and TRBJ2-1 for the parts outside the CDR3, the full variable domain is GAGVSQSPSNKVTEKGKDVELRCDPISGHTALYWYRQSLGQGLEFLIYFQGNSAPDKSGLPSDRFSAERTGGSVSTLTIQRTQQEDSAVYLCASSSPSGLAGNEQFFGPGTRLTVL.